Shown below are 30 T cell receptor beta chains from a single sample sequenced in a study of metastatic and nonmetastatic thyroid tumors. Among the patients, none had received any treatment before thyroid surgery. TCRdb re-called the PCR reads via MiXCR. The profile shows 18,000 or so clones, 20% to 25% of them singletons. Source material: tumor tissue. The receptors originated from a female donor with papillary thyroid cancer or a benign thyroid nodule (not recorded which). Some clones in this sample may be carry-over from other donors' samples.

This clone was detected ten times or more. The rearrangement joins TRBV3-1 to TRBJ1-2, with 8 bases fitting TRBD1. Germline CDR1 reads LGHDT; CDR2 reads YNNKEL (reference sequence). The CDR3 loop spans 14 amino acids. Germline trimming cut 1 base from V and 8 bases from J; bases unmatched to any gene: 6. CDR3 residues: CASSQVGQGAGYTF. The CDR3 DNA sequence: TGTGCCAGCAGCCAAGTTGGCCAGGGGGCAGGCTACACCTTC.

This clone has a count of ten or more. CDR3 amino acids: CASSVDRTSYEQYF. The CDR3, as DNA: TGTGCCAGCAGCGTAGACAGGACATCCTACGAGCAGTACTTC. The chain has TRBV9 and TRBJ2-7, with a possible D match to TRBD1 (5 bases). The CDR3 totals 14 residues. Trimming removed 0 bases at V and 1 base at J, with 8 bases between. Germline assignment: CDR1 SGDLS and CDR2 YYNGEE.

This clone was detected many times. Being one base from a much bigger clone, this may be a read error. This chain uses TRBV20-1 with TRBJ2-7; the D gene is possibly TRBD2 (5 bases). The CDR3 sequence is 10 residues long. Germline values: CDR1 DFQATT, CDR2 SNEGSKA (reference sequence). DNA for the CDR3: TGCAGTACTAGAGGGTACGAGCAGTACTTC. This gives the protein CSTRGYEQYF.

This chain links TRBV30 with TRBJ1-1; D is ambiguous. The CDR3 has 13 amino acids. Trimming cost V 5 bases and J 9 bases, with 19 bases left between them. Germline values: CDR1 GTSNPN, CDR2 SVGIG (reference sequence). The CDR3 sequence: CAWLHHGTEKAFF. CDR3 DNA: TGTGCCTGGCTTCATCACGGAACAGAAAAAGCTTTCTTT.

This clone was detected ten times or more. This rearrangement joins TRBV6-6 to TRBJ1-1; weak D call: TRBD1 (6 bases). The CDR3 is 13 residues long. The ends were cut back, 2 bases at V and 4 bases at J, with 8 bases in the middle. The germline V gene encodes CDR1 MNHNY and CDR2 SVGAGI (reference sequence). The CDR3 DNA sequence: TGTGCCAGCAGTTACGAGGGGGGCACTGAAGCTTTCTTT. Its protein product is CASSYEGGTEAFF.

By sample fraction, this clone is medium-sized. The CDR3 loop is CSANRGMYQPQHF. CDR3 bases: TGCAGTGCTAACAGGGGGATGTATCAGCCCCAGCATTTT. The V and J genes are TRBV20-1 and TRBJ1-5, with 8 positions matching TRBD1. CDR1 is DFQATT and CDR2 is SNEGSKA in the germline V gene (reference sequence). This CDR3 is built from 13 residues. V was clipped by 4 bases and J by 5 bases; unmatched bases: 4.

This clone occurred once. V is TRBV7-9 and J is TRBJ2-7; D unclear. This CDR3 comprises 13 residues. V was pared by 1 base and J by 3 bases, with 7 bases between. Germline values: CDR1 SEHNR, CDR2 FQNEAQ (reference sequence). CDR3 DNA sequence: TGTGCCAGCAGCTTAGATCACAACTACGAGCAGTACTTC. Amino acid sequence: CASSLDHNYEQYF.

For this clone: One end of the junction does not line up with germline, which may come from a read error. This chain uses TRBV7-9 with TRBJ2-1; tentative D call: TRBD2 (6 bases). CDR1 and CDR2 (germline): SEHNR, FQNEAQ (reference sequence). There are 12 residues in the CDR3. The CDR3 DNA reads TGTGCCAGCAGATCTACCGGGACTGAGCAGTCCTTC. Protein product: CASRSTGTEQSF.

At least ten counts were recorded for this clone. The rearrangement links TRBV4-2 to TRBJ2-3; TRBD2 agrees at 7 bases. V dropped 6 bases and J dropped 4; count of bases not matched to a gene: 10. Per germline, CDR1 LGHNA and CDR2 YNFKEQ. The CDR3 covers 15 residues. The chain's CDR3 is CASSPSGPPPDTQYF. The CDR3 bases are TGTGCCAGCAGTCCTAGCGGACCCCCCCCAGATACGCAGTATTTT.

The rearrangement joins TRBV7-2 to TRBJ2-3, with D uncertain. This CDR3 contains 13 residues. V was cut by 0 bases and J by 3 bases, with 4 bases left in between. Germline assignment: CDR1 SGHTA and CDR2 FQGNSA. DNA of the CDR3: TGTGCCAGCAGCTTAGCGCATACAGATACGCAGTATTTT. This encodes CASSLAHTDTQYF.

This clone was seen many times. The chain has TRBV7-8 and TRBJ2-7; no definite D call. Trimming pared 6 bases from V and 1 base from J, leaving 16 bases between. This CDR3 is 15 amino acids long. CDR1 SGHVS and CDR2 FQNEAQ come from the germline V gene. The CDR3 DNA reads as TGTGCCAGCAGTCAACCGGGTTTCGGGTCCTACGAGCAGTACTTC. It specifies CASSQPGFGSYEQYF.

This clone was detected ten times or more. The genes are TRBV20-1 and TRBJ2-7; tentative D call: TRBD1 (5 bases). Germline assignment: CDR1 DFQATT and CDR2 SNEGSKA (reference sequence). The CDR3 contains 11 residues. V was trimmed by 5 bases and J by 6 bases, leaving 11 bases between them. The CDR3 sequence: CSAEGVREQYF. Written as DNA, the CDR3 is TGCAGTGCTGAAGGGGTTCGCGAGCAGTACTTC.

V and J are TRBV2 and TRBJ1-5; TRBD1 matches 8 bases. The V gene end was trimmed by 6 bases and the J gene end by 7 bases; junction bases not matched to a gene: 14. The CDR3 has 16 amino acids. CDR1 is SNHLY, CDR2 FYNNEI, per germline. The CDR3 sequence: CASRGQVSLFGQPQHF. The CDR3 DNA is TGTGCCAGCAGGGGACAGGTCTCCCTTTTCGGGCAGCCCCAGCATTTT.

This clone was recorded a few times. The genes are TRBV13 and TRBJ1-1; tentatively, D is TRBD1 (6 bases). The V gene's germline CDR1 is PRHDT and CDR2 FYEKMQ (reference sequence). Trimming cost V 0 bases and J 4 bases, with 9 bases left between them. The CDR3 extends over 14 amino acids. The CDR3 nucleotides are TGTGCCAGCAGCTTAGGAAGGGGGAGCACTGAAGCTTTCTTT. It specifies CASSLGRGSTEAFF.

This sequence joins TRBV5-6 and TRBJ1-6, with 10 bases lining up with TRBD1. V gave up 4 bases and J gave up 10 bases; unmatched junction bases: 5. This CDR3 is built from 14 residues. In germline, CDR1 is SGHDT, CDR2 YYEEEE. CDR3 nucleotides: TGTGCCAGCAGCGGGGACAGGGGTTTATCACCCCTCCACTTT. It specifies CASSGDRGLSPLHF.

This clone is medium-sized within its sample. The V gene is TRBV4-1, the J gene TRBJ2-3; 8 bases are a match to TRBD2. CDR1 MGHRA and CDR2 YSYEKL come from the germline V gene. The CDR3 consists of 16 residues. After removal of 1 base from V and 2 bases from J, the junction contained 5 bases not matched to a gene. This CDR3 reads CASSQALAGYTDTQYF. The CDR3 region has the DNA TGCGCCAGCAGCCAAGCGTTAGCGGGATACACAGATACGCAGTATTTT.

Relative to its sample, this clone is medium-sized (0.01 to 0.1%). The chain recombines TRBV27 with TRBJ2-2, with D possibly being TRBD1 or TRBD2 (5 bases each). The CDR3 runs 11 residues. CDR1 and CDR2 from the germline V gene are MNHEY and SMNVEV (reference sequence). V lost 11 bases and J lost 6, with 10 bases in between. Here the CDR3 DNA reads TGTGCCTCCGAGGGGTCCGGGGAGCTGTTTTTT. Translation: CASEGSGELFF.

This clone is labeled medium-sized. DNA of the CDR3: TGCGCCAGCAGCCAAGATGGGGTTGGAAGGTACTACAATGAGCAGTTCTTC. It encodes CASSQDGVGRYYNEQFF. The chain couples TRBV4-3 to TRBJ2-1; D is uncertain. The CDR3 length is 17 residues. Germline V gene data show CDR1 as LGHNA and CDR2 as YSLEER. V was clipped by 0 bases and J by 3 bases, with 15 bases between them.

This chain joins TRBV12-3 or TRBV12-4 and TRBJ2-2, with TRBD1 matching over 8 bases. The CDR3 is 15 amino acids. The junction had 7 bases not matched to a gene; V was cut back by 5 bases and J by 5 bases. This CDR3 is CASSLRQGRTGELFF. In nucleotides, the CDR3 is TGTGCCAGCAGTCTCCGACAGGGGCGGACCGGGGAGCTGTTTTTT.

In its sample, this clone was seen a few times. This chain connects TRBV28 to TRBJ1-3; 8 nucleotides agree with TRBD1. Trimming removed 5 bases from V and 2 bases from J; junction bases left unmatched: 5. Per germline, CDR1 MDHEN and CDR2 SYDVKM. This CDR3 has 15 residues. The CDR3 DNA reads TGTGCCAGCAGTCGACAGGGGTACCCTGGAAACACCATATATTTT. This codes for CASSRQGYPGNTIYF. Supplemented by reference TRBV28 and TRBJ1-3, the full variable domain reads DVKVTQSSRYLVKRTGEKVFLECVQDMDHENMFWYRQDPGLGLRLIYFSYDVKMKEKGDIPEGYSVSREKKERFSLILESASTNQTSMYLCASSRQGYPGNTIYFGEGSWLTVV.

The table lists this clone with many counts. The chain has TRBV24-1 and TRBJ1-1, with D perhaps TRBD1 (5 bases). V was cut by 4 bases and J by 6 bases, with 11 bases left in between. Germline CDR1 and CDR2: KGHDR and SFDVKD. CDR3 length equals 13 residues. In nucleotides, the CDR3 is TGTGCCACCAGTGAGGGGGTAGGGGCTGAAGCTTTCTTT. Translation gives CATSEGVGAEAFF.

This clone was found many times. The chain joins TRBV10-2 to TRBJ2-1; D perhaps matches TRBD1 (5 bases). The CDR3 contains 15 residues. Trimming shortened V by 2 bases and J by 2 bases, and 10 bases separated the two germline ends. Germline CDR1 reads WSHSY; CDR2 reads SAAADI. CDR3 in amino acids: CASSEGTGPYNEQFF. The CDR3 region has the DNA TGCGCCAGCAGTGAGGGAACAGGTCCCTACAATGAGCAGTTCTTC.

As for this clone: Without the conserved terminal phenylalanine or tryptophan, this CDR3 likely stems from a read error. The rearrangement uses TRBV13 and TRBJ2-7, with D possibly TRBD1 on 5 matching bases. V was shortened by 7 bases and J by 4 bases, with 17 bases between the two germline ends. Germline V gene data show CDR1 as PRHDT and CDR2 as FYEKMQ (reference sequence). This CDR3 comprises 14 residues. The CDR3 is CASNRGGSHYEQYL. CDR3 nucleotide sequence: TGTGCCAGCAATAGGGGCGGCAGCCATTACGAGCAGTACCTC.

The CDR3 loop reads CAWTQGGVLKPLHF. As DNA, the CDR3 is TGTGCCTGGACCCAGGGGGGGGTACTCAAACCCCTCCACTTT. The gene calls are TRBV30 and TRBJ1-6, with 7 bases aligning to TRBD1. With V trimmed by 4 bases and J by 12 bases, 12 bases remained unmatched. CDR3 length: 14 amino acids. The germline CDR1 and CDR2 sequences are GTSNPN and SVGIG (reference sequence).

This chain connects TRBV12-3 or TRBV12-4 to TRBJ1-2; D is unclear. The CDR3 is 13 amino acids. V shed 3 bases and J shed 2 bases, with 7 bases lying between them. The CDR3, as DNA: TGTGCCAGCAGTTTTTCGGAAAACTATGGCTACACCTTC. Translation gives CASSFSENYGYTF.

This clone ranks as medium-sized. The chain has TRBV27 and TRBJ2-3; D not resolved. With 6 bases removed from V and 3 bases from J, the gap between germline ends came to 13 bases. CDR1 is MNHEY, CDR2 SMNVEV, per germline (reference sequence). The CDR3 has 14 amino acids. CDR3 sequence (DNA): TGTGCCAGCAGCGCCAGCTGGCGGACAGATACGCAGTATTTT. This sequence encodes CASSASWRTDTQYF.

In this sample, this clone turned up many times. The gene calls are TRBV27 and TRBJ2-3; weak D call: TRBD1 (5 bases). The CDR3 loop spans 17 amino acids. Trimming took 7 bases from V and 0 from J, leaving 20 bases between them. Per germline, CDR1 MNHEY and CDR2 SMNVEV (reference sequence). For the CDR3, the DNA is TGTGCCAGCAAGTCTCTCTATATTCAGGGTAGCACAGATACGCAGTATTTT. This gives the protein CASKSLYIQGSTDTQYF.

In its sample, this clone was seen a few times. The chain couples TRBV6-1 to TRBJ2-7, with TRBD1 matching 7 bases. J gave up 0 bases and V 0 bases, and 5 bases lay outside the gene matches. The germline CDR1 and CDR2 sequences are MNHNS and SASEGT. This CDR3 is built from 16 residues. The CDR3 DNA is TGTGCCAGCAGTGAAGCCAAGACAGGGCTCTCCTACGAGCAGTACTTC. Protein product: CASSEAKTGLSYEQYF.

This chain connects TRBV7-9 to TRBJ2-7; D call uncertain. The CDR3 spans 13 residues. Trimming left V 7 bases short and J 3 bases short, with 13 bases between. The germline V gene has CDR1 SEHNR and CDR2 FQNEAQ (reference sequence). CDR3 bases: TGTGCCAGCATGCGGTGGAGTGGCTACGAGCAGTACTTC. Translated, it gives CASMRWSGYEQYF. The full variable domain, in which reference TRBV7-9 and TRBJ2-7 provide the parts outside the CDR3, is DTGVSQNPRHKITKRGQNVTFRCDPISEHNRLYWYRQTLGQGPEFLTYFQNEAQLEKSRLLSDRFSAERPKGSFSTLEIQRTEQGDSAMYLCASMRWSGYEQYFGPGTRLTVT.

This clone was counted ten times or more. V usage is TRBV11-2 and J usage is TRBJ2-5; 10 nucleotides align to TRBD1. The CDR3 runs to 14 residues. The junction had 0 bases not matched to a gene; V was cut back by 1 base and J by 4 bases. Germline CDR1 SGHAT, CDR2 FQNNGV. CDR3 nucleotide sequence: TGTGCCAGCAGCTTAGGGACAGGGGGAGAGACCCAGTACTTC. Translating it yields CASSLGTGGETQYF.